The clone carrying this T cell receptor beta chain came up many times. The antigen remains unidentified. These data originate in a study of CD8 T cells in ankylosing spondylitis. For TCR beta, libraries came from quantitative 5'-RACE with molecular barcodes. A single record per CDR3 protein comes from TCRdb applying MiXCR to the 5' RACE reads. The sample consists of over 100,000 distinct CDR3 sequences, 10% to 12% of them appearing once. Notes on the study in general: Disease-linked clones were reportedly significantly enriched in matched ankylosing spondylitis synovial fluid. Some of the motif variants had earlier been found in reactive arthritis patients' fluid and blood. A CD8+ phenotype characterized the disease-linked clones, which were relatively rare in peripheral blood.

Trimming shortened V by 4 bases and J by 7 bases, and 17 bases separated the two germline ends. The V gene's germline CDR1 is SGHRS and CDR2 YFSETQ. The CDR3 covers 14 residues. The rearrangement links TRBV5-1 to TRBJ1-2; D possibly corresponds to TRBD1 (6 bases). Material for sequencing was blood, either unsorted or a sorted T cell fraction (not recorded which). The source is a female donor with ankylosing spondylitis or in good health (not recorded which). The CDR3 region is CASSLTGSSAGYTF. CDR3 coding DNA: TGCGCCAGCAGCCTTACAGGGTCGTCGGCTGGCTACACCTTC. The full variable domain, in which reference TRBV5-1 and TRBJ1-2 provide the parts outside the CDR3, is KAGVTQTPRYLIKTRGQQVTLSCSPISGHRSVSWYQQTPGQGLQFLFEYFSETQRNKGNFPGRFSGRQFSNSRSEMNVSTLELGDSALYLCASSLTGSSAGYTFGSGTRLTVV.